The next 3 T cell receptor beta chains were all read from a single sample in a study of CD8+ T cells in alopecia areata. It was cDNA, reverse transcribed from extracted RNA, that served as the sequencing template. TCRdb's copy holds only in-frame clones and misses some; the assay was immunoSEQ multiplex PCR. The data hold about 200,000 clones, with around 62% observed a single time. The source material was CD4+ T cells sorted from blood, sampled at week 0. The source is a human donor with alopecia areata.

The V and J genes are TRBV11-2 and TRBJ2-5; 12 nucleotides agree with TRBD2. The CDR3 loop spans 17 amino acids. Trimming took 4 bases from V and 9 from J; bases not matched to a gene: 15. Germline V gene data show CDR1 as SGHAT and CDR2 as FQNNGV. The CDR3 DNA follows: TGTGCCAGCAGCTCTATACCGCAAGGACTAGCGGGGCCGTCCCAGTACTTC. Amino acid sequence: CASSSIPQGLAGPSQYF.

The sample holds a few counts of this clone. This chain joins TRBV7-2 and TRBJ1-1; TRBD1 agrees at 7 bases. Germline lookup yields CDR1 SGHTA and CDR2 FQGNSA. CDR3 length equals 16 residues. V lost 1 base and J lost 0; bases outside the gene matches: 5. The CDR3 reads CASSLVRGTVNTEAFF. The CDR3 coding sequence is TGTGCCAGCAGCTTAGTTCGAGGGACAGTGAACACTGAAGCTTTCTTT.

The gene calls are TRBV5-6 and TRBJ2-7; 7 nucleotides agree with TRBD2. Germline V lookup: CDR1 SGHDT, CDR2 YYEEEE. The CDR3 length is 16 residues. V was pared by 0 bases and J by 1 base, with 7 bases of the junction left unmatched. In nucleotides, the CDR3 is TGTGCCAGCAGCTTGGTCGGCGCGGGAGAGTCCTACGAGCAGTACTTC. Amino acids: CASSLVGAGESYEQYF.